This TCR beta chain was recovered during a study of a mutant IDH1 vaccine in newly diagnosed glioma. In the study overall: Vaccines were begun 4-6 weeks after radiotherapy alone, or with temozolomide cycles. Scheduled at week 35, visit V12 preceded visit V13, held at week 47.

The time point here: week 35, safety follow-up. Every single dose of the vaccine, 300 ug of mutant IDH1 20-mer peptide, came with topical imiquimod. CDR3 length: 17 residues. Germline CDR1 SGHNT, CDR2 YYREEE (reference sequence). Between the trimmed V and J ends, which lost 4 bases and 0 bases, there was a span of 18 bases. General observations from the study: The vaccine induced immune responses, and these occurred in approximately 94% of patients. Seemingly, pseudoprogression had no relation to changes in the top peripheral T cell clonotypes.

Measured with immunoSEQ multiplex PCR; TCRdb has only the in-frame clones, and not every one. The table includes about 54,000 clones, roughly 80% detected once. Notes on this clone: The antigen is not known.

The source is a young woman with glioma. Sequencing was performed on PBMCs, taken from a glioma patient whose treatment included an IDH1 peptide vaccine. The chain joins TRBV5-4 to TRBJ2-3; the D call may be TRBD1 or TRBD2 (6 bases each). The CDR3 spells CASSGGPRRASTDTQYF. The CDR3 DNA reads as TGTGCCAGCAGCGGGGGGCCGCGCAGGGCTAGCACAGATACGCAGTATTTT.